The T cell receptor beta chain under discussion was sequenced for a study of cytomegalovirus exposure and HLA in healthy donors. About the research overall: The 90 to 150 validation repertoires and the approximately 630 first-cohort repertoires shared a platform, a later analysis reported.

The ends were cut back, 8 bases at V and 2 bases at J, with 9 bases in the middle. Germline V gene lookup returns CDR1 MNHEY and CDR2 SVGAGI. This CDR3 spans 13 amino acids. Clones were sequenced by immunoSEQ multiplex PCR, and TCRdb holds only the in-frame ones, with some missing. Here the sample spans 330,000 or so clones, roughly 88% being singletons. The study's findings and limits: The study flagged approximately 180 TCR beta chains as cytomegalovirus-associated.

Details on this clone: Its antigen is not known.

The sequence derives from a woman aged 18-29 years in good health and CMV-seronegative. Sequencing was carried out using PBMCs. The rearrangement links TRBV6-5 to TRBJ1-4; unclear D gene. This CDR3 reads CASHSATNEKLFF. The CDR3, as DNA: TGTGCCAGCCACAGTGCTACTAATGAAAAACTGTTTTTT.